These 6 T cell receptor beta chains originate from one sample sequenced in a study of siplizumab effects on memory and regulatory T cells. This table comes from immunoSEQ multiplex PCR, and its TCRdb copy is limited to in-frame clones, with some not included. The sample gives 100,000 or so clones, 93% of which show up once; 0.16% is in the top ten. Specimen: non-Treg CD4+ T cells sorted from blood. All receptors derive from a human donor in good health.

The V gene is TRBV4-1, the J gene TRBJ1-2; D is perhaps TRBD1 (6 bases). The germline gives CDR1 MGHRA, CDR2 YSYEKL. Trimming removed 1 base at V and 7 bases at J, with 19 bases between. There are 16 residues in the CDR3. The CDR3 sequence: CASSQGGRGGLSGYTF. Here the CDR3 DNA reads TGCGCCAGCAGCCAAGGGGGGCGCGGGGGGCTCTCTGGCTACACCTTC.

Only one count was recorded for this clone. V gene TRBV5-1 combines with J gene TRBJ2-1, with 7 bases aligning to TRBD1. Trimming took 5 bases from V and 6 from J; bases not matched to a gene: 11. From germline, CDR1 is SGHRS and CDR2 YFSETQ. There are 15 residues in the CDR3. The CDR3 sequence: CASRSPRQGPNEQFF. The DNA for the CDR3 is TGCGCCAGCAGATCCCCGAGACAGGGTCCCAATGAGCAGTTCTTC. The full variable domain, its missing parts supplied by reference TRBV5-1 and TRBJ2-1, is KAGVTQTPRYLIKTRGQQVTLSCSPISGHRSVSWYQQTPGQGLQFLFEYFSETQRNKGNFPGRFSGRQFSNSRSEMNVSTLELGDSALYLCASRSPRQGPNEQFFGPGTRLTVL.

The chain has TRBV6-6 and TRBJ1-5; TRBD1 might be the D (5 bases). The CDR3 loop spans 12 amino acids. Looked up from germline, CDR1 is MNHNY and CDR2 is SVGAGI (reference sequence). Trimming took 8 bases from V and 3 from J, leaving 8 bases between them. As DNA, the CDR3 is TGTGCCAGCCAGGGTAACAATCAGCCCCAGCATTTT. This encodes CASQGNNQPQHF.

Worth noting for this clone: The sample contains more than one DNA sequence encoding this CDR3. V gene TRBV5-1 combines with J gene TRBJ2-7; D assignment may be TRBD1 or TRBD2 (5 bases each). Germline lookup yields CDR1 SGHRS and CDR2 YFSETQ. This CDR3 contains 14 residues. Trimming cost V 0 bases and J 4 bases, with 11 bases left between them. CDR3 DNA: TGCGCCAGCAGCTTGGAAGGGACGGGGTACGAGCAGTACTTC. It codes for CASSLEGTGYEQYF.

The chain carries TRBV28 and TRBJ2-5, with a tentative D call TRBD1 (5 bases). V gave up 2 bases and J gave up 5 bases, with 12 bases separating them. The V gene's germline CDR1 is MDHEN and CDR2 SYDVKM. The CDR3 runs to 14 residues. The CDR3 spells CASSLSRAQETQYF. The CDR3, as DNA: TGTGCCAGCAGTTTAAGCAGGGCCCAGGAGACCCAGTACTTC.

The CDR3 protein is CASNDWILNTEAFF. The CDR3 bases are TGTGCCAGTAATGATTGGATCCTGAACACTGAAGCTTTCTTT. The chain employs TRBV19 and TRBJ1-1, with D unclear. The germline V and J ends were trimmed by 7 bases and 0 bases, with 12 bases remaining between them. Germline values: CDR1 LNHDA, CDR2 SQIVND (reference sequence). This CDR3 has 14 residues.